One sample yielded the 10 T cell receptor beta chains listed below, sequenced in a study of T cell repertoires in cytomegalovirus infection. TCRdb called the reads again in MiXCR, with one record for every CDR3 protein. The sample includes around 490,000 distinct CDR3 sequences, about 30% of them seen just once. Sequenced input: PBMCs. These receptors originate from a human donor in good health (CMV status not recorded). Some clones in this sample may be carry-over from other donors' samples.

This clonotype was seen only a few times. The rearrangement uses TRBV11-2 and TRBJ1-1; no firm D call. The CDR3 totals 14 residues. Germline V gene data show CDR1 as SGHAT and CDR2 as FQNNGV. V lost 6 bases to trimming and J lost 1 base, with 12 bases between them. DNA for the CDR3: TGTGCCAGCAGACTCAGACCGGCGAACACTGAAGCTTTCTTT. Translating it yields CASRLRPANTEAFF.

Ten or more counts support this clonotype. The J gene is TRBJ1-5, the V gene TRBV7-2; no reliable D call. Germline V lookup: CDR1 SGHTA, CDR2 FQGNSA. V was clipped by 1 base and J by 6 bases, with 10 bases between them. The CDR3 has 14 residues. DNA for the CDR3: TGTGCCAGCAGCTTAGAGGCCGGGGTTCAGCCCCAGCATTTT. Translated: CASSLEAGVQPQHF. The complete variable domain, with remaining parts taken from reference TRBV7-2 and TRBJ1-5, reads GAGVSQSPSNKVTEKGKDVELRCDPISGHTALYWYRQSLGQGLEFLIYFQGNSAPDKSGLPSDRFSAERTGGSVSTLTIQRTQQEDSAVYLCASSLEAGVQPQHFGDGTRLSIL.

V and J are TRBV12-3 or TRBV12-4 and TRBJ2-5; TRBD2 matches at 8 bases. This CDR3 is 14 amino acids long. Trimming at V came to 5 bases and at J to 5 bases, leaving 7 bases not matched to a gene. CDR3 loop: CASSSKREHETQYF. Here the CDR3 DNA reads TGTGCCAGCAGTAGCAAGCGGGAGCACGAGACCCAGTACTTC.

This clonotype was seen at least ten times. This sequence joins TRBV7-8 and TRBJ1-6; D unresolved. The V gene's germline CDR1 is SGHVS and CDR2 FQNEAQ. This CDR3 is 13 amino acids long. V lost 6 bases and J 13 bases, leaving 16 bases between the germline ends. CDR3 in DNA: TGTGCCAGCAGACCCATATTGGCTGGTCCCCTCCACTTT. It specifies CASRPILAGPLHF. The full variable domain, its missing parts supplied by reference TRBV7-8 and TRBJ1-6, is GAGVSQSPRYKVAKRGQDVALRCDPISGHVSLFWYQQALGQGPEFLTYFQNEAQLDKSGLPSDRFFAERPEGSVSTLKIQRTQQEDSAVYLCASRPILAGPLHFGNGTRLTVT.

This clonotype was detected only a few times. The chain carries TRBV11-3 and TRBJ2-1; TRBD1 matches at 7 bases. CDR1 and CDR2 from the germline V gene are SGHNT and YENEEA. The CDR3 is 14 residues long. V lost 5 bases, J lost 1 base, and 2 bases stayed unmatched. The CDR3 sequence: CASSAGGSYNEQFF. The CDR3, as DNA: TGTGCCAGCAGCGCAGGGGGTTCCTACAATGAGCAGTTCTTC.

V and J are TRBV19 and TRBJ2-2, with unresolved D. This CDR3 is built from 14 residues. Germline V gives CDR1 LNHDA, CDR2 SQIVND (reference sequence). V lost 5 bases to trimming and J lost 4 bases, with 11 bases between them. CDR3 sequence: CASSGGSGTGELFF. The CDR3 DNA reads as TGTGCCAGTAGTGGTGGTTCGGGCACCGGGGAGCTGTTTTTT.

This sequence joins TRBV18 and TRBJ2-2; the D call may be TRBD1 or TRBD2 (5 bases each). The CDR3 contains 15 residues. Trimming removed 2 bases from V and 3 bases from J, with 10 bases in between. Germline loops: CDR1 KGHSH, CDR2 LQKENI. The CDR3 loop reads CASSPVGEDTGELFF. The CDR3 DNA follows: TGTGCCAGCTCACCAGTGGGGGAAGACACCGGGGAGCTGTTTTTT.

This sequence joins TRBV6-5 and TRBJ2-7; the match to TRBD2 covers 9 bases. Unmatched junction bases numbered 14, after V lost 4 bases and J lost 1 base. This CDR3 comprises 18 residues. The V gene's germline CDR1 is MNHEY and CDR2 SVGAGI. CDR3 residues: CASSSGRGFSGSSYEQYF. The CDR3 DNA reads TGTGCCAGCAGTTCGGGCAGGGGCTTTAGCGGGAGTTCCTACGAGCAGTACTTC.

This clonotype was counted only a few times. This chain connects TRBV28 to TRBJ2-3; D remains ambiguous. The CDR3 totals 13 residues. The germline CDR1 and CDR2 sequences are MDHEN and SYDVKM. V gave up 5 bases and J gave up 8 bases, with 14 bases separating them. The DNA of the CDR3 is TGTGCCAGCAGTGCCTTGGATATACTTACGCAGTATTTT. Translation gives CASSALDILTQYF.

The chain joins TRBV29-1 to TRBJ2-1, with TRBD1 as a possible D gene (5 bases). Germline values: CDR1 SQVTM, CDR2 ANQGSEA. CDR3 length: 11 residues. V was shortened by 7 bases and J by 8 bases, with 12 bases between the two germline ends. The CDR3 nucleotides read TGCAGCGGGGGCTTTTCCGATGAGCAGTTCTTC. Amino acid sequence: CSGGFSDEQFF.